This TCR beta chain was captured in a study of healthy donors' naive CD4 and CD8 T cells. The CDR3 length is 12 residues. Germline CDR1 reads SQVTM; CDR2 reads ANQGSEA. Trimming left V 5 bases short and J 4 bases short, with 6 bases between. TCR libraries were built from about 520 ng of total RNA by linear amplification. TCRdb called the reads again in MiXCR, with one record for every CDR3 protein. Of approximately 180,000 distinct CDR3 sequences detected, 65% to 75% appear once; the ten largest clones hold around 2%. This clonotype was seen more than once but under ten times. The TCR sequence derives from a pool of human donors in good health; the sample pools cells from several healthy donors. The V gene is TRBV29-1, the J gene TRBJ2-6; D ambiguous. The sample consisted of naive CD4+ and CD8+ T cells sorted from blood, pooled from several donors. The CDR3 bases are TGCAGCGTTTTTTCGGGGGCCAACGTCCTGACTTTC. The encoded protein is CSVFSGANVLTF.